This TCR beta chain was retrieved from a study of shared clonotypes between healthy human individuals. Method: immunoSEQ multiplex PCR; TCRdb's copy keeps in-frame clones and lacks some. The sample has approximately 350,000 clones, roughly 96% seen once; the top ten hold around 0.32%. The CDR3 totals 13 residues. V lost 5 bases and J lost 3; bases outside the gene matches: 4. Germline CDR1 GTSNPN, CDR2 SVGIG (reference sequence). The rearrangement joins TRBV30 to TRBJ2-7; 10 nucleotides align to TRBD2. Material for sequencing was memory CD8+ T cells sorted from blood. The sample's subset: CD45RO+ cells pooled with CCR7-negative TemRA cells. This TCR came from a young man in good health. The CDR3 here is CAWETSGIYEQYF. DNA of the CDR3: TGTGCCTGGGAAACTAGCGGGATCTACGAGCAGTACTTC.